One sample yielded the 9 T cell receptor beta chains listed below, sequenced in a study of somatic mutations in cytotoxic T cells in rheumatoid arthritis. Data came from immunoSEQ multiplex PCR; TCRdb stores just in-frame clones and leaves some out. Of about 16,000 clones listed, 75% to 85% are singletons. The material sequenced was CD8+ T cells sorted from blood. The receptors originated from an adult with rheumatoid arthritis.

The rearrangement links TRBV11-2 to TRBJ1-1, with TRBD1 matching 7 bases. CDR1 and CDR2 (germline): SGHAT, FQNNGV. Germline trimming cut 2 bases from V and 2 bases from J; bases unmatched to any gene: 5. CDR3 length: 15 residues. The CDR3 nucleotides are TGTGCCAGCAGCTTAAATCAGGGGGGAAACACTGAAGCTTTCTTT. It is translated as CASSLNQGGNTEAFF. The full variable domain, rest sourced from reference TRBV11-2 and TRBJ1-1, is EAGVAQSPRYKIIEKRQSVAFWCNPISGHATLYWYQQILGQGPKLLIQFQNNGVVDDSQLPKDRFSAERLKGVDSTLKIQPAKLEDSAVYLCASSLNQGGNTEAFFGQGTRLTVV.

The V and J genes are TRBV27 and TRBJ2-5; 8 bases map to TRBD1. The germline V gene has CDR1 MNHEY and CDR2 SMNVEV (reference sequence). The CDR3 extends over 16 amino acids. The trim removed 5 bases at V and 2 bases at J, leaving 10 bases unmatched. CDR3 sequence (DNA): TGTGCCAGCAGTCTCATCGGACAGGGTGATCAAGAGACCCAGTACTTC. Encoded protein: CASSLIGQGDQETQYF.

The chain uses TRBV29-1 and TRBJ1-2; TRBD1 matches at 8 bases. CDR1 and CDR2 (germline): SQVTM, ANQGSEA. Trimming at V came to 7 bases and at J to 7 bases, leaving 17 bases not matched to a gene. The length of the CDR3 is 15 residues. CDR3 coding DNA: TGCAGCGGGACGATACAGGGGGGGCCCCCGGGTGGCTACACCTTC. It encodes CSGTIQGGPPGGYTF.

The chain uses TRBV29-1 and TRBJ2-5; possible D gene TRBD2, 5 bases. This CDR3 has 15 amino acids. V was pared by 2 bases and J by 5 bases, with 18 bases between. Germline V gives CDR1 SQVTM, CDR2 ANQGSEA. CDR3 bases: TGCAGCGTTGAATTACGAGCCCCGGGAATGGAGACCCAGTACTTC. Protein sequence: CSVELRAPGMETQYF.

The J gene is TRBJ2-7, the V gene TRBV5-8; 8 bases fit TRBD2. The CDR3 is 16 residues long. Germline-derived CDR1 and CDR2 are SGHTS and YDEGEE. Trimming cost V 4 bases and J 2 bases; bases outside gene matches: 11. DNA of the CDR3: TGTGCCAGCAGCCTCCAAGGCGGGAGGCACACCTACGAGCAGTACTTC. Amino acids: CASSLQGGRHTYEQYF.

The chain uses TRBV4-1 and TRBJ1-1; D gene ambiguous. The germline V gene has CDR1 MGHRA and CDR2 YSYEKL. This CDR3 is built from 14 residues. Trimming took off 6 bases at V and 1 base at J, with 12 bases between the two ends. Here the CDR3 reads CASSPRLGNTEAFF. CDR3 nucleotide sequence: TGCGCCAGCAGTCCTAGGCTCGGGAACACTGAAGCTTTCTTT.

The chain employs TRBV6-5 and TRBJ1-1; no clear D. Germline V gene sequence: CDR1 MNHEY, CDR2 SVGAGI. Trimming took 4 bases from V and 1 from J, leaving 4 bases between them. The CDR3 totals 12 residues. CDR3 region: CASSSGNTEAFF. The CDR3 nucleotides read TGTGCCAGCAGTTCGGGGAACACTGAAGCTTTCTTT.

V and J are TRBV9 and TRBJ2-3, with TRBD2 matching 7 bases. Germline V gene data show CDR1 as SGDLS and CDR2 as YYNGEE. The trim removed 2 bases at V and 0 bases at J, leaving 3 bases unmatched. This CDR3 is 15 amino acids long. CDR3 residues: CASSVTAGSTDTQYF. In DNA form, the CDR3 reads TGTGCCAGCAGCGTGACAGCGGGAAGCACAGATACGCAGTATTTT.

A word on this clone: Other DNA sequences in the same sample also yield this CDR3. The chain is built from TRBV9 and TRBJ2-2; D is ambiguous. V lost 0 bases to trimming and J lost 5 bases, with 2 bases between them. The CDR3 covers 12 residues. The germline V gene has CDR1 SGDLS and CDR2 YYNGEE. The CDR3 sequence: CASSVVTGELFF. In DNA, the CDR3 is TGTGCCAGCAGCGTAGTTACCGGGGAGCTGTTTTTT.